The clone carrying this T cell receptor beta chain was detected a few times. Its specificity is unknown. This record belongs to a study of beta chain features in type 1 diabetes. About the research overall: There was similarity between patients and healthy donors in age, gender and cell yields. Regarding the study as a whole: Among patients with Type 1 diabetes, TCRB CDR3s were moderately but significantly shorter in every one of the four CD4+ subsets. Patients with type 1 diabetes carried fewer insertions and had more deletions at their VDJ junctions. The naive, central memory and Treg TCRB repertoires showed an apparent similarity that was greater among patients than among healthy donors.

The CDR3 is 15 amino acids. Germline assignment: CDR1 MGHDK and CDR2 SYGVNS. With 4 bases clipped from V and 5 bases from J, the junction kept 7 bases outside the gene matches. Every donor provided one heparinised blood draw, which averaged about 120 mL. Reverse transcription of all isolated RNA meant that expressed TCRB transcripts were sequenced. Method: immunoSEQ multiplex PCR; TCRdb's copy keeps in-frame clones and lacks some. The repertoire has about 300,000 clones, roughly 13% of them found once; the top ten carry roughly 0.015%. The chain employs TRBV25-1 and TRBJ2-1; 8 bases are shared with TRBD1. The source of this sequence is a woman aged 18-29 years with type 1 diabetes. Material for sequencing was naive CD4+ T cells from blood. CDR3 in DNA: TGTGCCAGCAGTGGGCCGGGACAGGTCAACAATGAGCAGTTCTTC. Translated: CASSGPGQVNNEQFF.